This T cell receptor (beta chain) originates from a study of cytomegalovirus exposure and HLA in healthy donors. Germline CDR1 MRHNA, CDR2 SNTAGT. This CDR3 has 17 amino acids. Trimming at V came to 7 bases and at J to 5 bases, leaving 13 bases not matched to a gene. A multiplex PCR was run with 60 Vbeta primers and 13 Jbeta primers. TCRdb's table, derived via immunoSEQ multiplex PCR, lists solely in-frame clones and lacks some. The profile shows about 90,000 clones, roughly 83% of them singletons. V gene TRBV6-4 combines with J gene TRBJ2-5; 13 bases are a match to TRBD2. The sequence was obtained from a man aged 18-30 years in good health and CMV-seronegative. Material: PBMCs. The CDR3 DNA is TGTGCCAGCATCTTTCATACTAGCGGGAGGGCCTGGGAGACCCAGTACTTC. Residues: CASIFHTSGRAWETQYF.